Each of the 30 T cell receptor beta chains below was sequenced from the same sample in a study of control samples from healthy donors and cancer patients (dated by TCRdb to 2020 to 2022). The library was prepared using the immunoSEQ multiplex PCR assay. The immuneACCESS repertoire file appears here via TCRdb, limited to in-frame rearrangements. These files lack a portion of the clones; in checked studies, under half of the deficit traces to unresolved V genes, and the cause of the others is not known. In all, the sample holds 10,000 to 15,000 clones, and around 87% of those were seen once. The ten largest clones add up to about 2.5% of the sample. Material: formalin-fixed, paraffin-embedded tissue. The receptors here all came from a male donor with melanoma.

This chain's CDR3 is CASSQTGALTDTQYF. DNA for the CDR3: TGCGCCAGCAGCCAGACAGGAGCTCTCACAGATACGCAGTATTTT. The chain combines TRBV5-1 with TRBJ2-3; D is perhaps TRBD1 (6 bases). This CDR3 is built from 15 residues. The germline V gene encodes CDR1 SGHRS and CDR2 YFSETQ. Trimming took 4 bases from V and 2 from J, leaving 14 bases between them.

The genes are TRBV6-5 and TRBJ2-7; possibly TRBD2 for D (6 bases). Germline CDR1 MNHEY, CDR2 SVGAGI. Trimming cost V 8 bases and J 1 base, with 15 bases left between them. The CDR3 loop spans 14 amino acids. CDR3 residues: CASGSSANSYEQYV. As DNA, the CDR3 is TGTGCCAGCGGTTCTAGCGCGAATTCCTACGAGCAGTACGTC.

The V and J genes are TRBV7-2 and TRBJ2-7, with 9 bases matching TRBD1. Trimming cost V 1 base and J 0 bases; bases outside gene matches: 7. Per the germline V gene, CDR1 is SGHTA and CDR2 is FQGNSA. The CDR3 is 17 amino acids. The DNA for the CDR3 is TGTGCCAGCAGCTTAGGGGGGACAGGGAATCCCTCCTACGAGCAGTACTTC. As protein: CASSLGGTGNPSYEQYF.

This sequence joins TRBV27 and TRBJ2-1; 9 bases match TRBD2. The CDR3 spans 16 residues. V was pared by 5 bases and J by 10 bases, with 15 bases of the junction left unmatched. In germline, CDR1 is MNHEY, CDR2 SMNVEV (reference sequence). The CDR3 protein is CASSRKTGTSLGEQFF. The CDR3 DNA is TGTGCCAGCAGTAGAAAAACCGGGACTAGCTTAGGCGAGCAGTTCTTC.

The genes are TRBV29-1 and TRBJ1-2; D gene ambiguous. Germline CDR1 SQVTM, CDR2 ANQGSEA. Trimming shortened V by 4 bases and J by 5 bases, and 17 bases separated the two germline ends. The CDR3 sequence is 14 residues long. The CDR3 here is CSVVVWAGGYGYTF. In DNA form, the CDR3 reads TGCAGCGTTGTAGTCTGGGCGGGTGGATATGGCTACACCTTC. The complete variable domain, with remaining parts taken from reference TRBV29-1 and TRBJ1-2, reads SAVISQKPSRDICQRGTSLTIQCQVDSQVTMMFWYRQQPGQSLTLIATANQGSEATYESGFVIDKFPISRPNLTFSTLTVSNMSPEDSSIYLCSVVVWAGGYGYTFGSGTRLTVV.

The chain joins TRBV6-1 to TRBJ2-3; D assignment may be TRBD1 or TRBD2 (5 bases each). V lost 3 bases, J lost 3 bases, and 7 bases lay in between. From germline, CDR1 is MNHNS and CDR2 SASEGT. The CDR3 is 13 residues long. In nucleotides, the CDR3 is TGTGCCAGCAGTGACAGGGAGACAGATACGCAGTATTTT. It is translated as CASSDRETDTQYF.

V is TRBV6-5 and J is TRBJ2-7, with D possibly being TRBD2 (6 bases). CDR3 length equals 14 residues. The germline gives CDR1 MNHEY, CDR2 SVGAGI. Trimming removed 7 bases at V and 2 bases at J, with 15 bases between. CDR3 residues: CASTEGQGPYEQYF. As DNA, the CDR3 is TGTGCCAGCACGGAGGGGCAGGGACCCTACGAGCAGTACTTC.

The gene calls are TRBV7-6 and TRBJ2-3; D remains ambiguous. This CDR3 is 16 amino acids long. V was clipped by 1 base and J by 6 bases, with 17 bases between them. The germline gives CDR1 SGHVS, CDR2 FNYEAQ. In DNA, the CDR3 is TGTGCCAGCAGCTTAGTTGGCAGTTTAATGGCGGATACGCAGTATTTT. It encodes CASSLVGSLMADTQYF.

V is TRBV12-5 and J is TRBJ1-1; D unresolved. V shed 6 bases and J shed 4 bases, with 6 bases lying between them. CDR3 length: 11 amino acids. From germline, CDR1 is LGHNT and CDR2 FRNRAP. CDR3 region: CASGWGTEAFF. The CDR3 DNA follows: TGTGCTAGTGGCTGGGGCACTGAAGCTTTCTTT.

V usage is TRBV3-1 (or the pseudogene TRBV3-2) and J usage is TRBJ1-1; D is ambiguous. The CDR3 extends over 14 amino acids. The V end was cut by 4 bases, the J end by 2 bases, with 11 bases between. CDR1 and CDR2 (germline): LGHDT, YNNKEL (reference sequence). CDR3 region: CASSRVGGNTEAFF. In nucleotides, the CDR3 is TGTGCCAGCAGCCGCGTTGGCGGAAACACTGAAGCTTTCTTT.

The chain recombines TRBV27 with TRBJ2-7; D unresolved. Trimming shortened V by 2 bases and J by 3 bases, and 11 bases separated the two germline ends. This CDR3 is 14 amino acids long. The germline gives CDR1 MNHEY, CDR2 SMNVEV (reference sequence). CDR3 nucleotides: TGTGCCAGCAGTTTAGGGTCTTTGATCTACGAGCAGTACTTC. Protein sequence: CASSLGSLIYEQYF.

The chain couples TRBV7-8 to TRBJ1-4, with 11 bases that match TRBD1. Per the germline V gene, CDR1 is SGHVS and CDR2 is FQNEAQ. The CDR3 length is 21 residues. Germline trimming cut 4 bases from V and 5 bases from J; bases unmatched to any gene: 21. In DNA, the CDR3 is TGTGCCAGCAGCTCCTCTGGGACAGGGGGTATGATCGTATTCCTGAATGAAAAACTGTTTTTT. Translated: CASSSSGTGGMIVFLNEKLFF.

This clone was seen once. The chain combines TRBV27 with TRBJ1-4; 7 nucleotides line up with TRBD1. This CDR3 is built from 14 residues. Trimming took 7 bases from V and 8 from J; bases not matched to a gene: 10. CDR1 and CDR2 from the germline V gene are MNHEY and SMNVEV (reference sequence). The CDR3 bases are TGTGCCAGCAACCCCGACAGGGTGAACGAAAAACTGTTTTTT. Translated, it gives CASNPDRVNEKLFF.

J is TRBJ2-1 and V is TRBV7-9; the match to TRBD2 covers 14 bases. Looked up from germline, CDR1 is SEHNR and CDR2 is FQNEAQ (reference sequence). This CDR3 region has 18 residues. V dropped 5 bases and J dropped 8; count of bases not matched to a gene: 14. The CDR3 protein is CASSRPFRTSGRSDEQFF. CDR3 DNA: TGTGCCAGCAGCCGACCTTTTAGGACTAGCGGGAGGAGCGATGAGCAGTTCTTC.

The gene calls are TRBV5-4 and TRBJ1-2; D gene unclear. Germline-derived CDR1 and CDR2 are SGHNT and YYREEE (reference sequence). The CDR3 is 15 amino acids. The V end was cut by 1 base, the J end by 0 bases, with 10 bases between. The CDR3 loop is CASSLLERSNYGYTF. Written as DNA, the CDR3 is TGTGCCAGCAGCTTGTTGGAGAGGTCTAACTATGGCTACACCTTC.

The V call is TRBV2, the J call TRBJ1-5; no reliable D call. V was shortened by 6 bases and J by 9 bases, with 15 bases between the two germline ends. In germline, CDR1 is SNHLY, CDR2 FYNNEI. The length of the CDR3 is 13 residues. The CDR3 bases are TGTGCCAGCAGGGGAGTCACCCCATTGCCCCAGCATTTT. Translating gives CASRGVTPLPQHF.

The chain links TRBV18 to TRBJ1-6, with D uncertain. This CDR3 has 12 amino acids. V gave up 5 bases and J gave up 5 bases, with 4 bases separating them. Germline loops: CDR1 KGHSH, CDR2 LQKENI. CDR3 nucleotide sequence: TGTGCCAGCTCAGCTGATAATTCACCCCTCCACTTT. The encoded protein is CASSADNSPLHF.

The J gene is TRBJ2-3, the V gene TRBV7-8; D might be TRBD1 or TRBD2, each matching 5 bases. Trimming shortened V by 1 base and J by 4 bases, and 21 bases separated the two germline ends. CDR3 length equals 18 residues. Germline loops: CDR1 SGHVS, CDR2 FQNEAQ. CDR3 DNA sequence: TGTGCCAGCAGCTTAGGACACTGGGGGAGCGCTGGGGCAGATACGCAGTATTTT. Amino acid sequence: CASSLGHWGSAGADTQYF.

The chain employs TRBV7-6 and TRBJ2-1; 10 bases match TRBD2. V was clipped by 7 bases and J by 7 bases; unmatched bases: 10. The length of the CDR3 is 15 residues. Germline V gene data show CDR1 as SGHVS and CDR2 as FNYEAQ. The CDR3 region is CASTASGRADNEQFF. As DNA, the CDR3 is TGTGCCAGCACCGCAAGCGGGAGGGCCGATAATGAGCAGTTCTTC.

The chain recombines TRBV18 with TRBJ2-2; the match to TRBD2 covers 7 bases. Germline CDR1 and CDR2: KGHSH and LQKENI. V lost 7 bases and J lost 0; bases outside the gene matches: 11. There are 17 residues in the CDR3. As DNA, the CDR3 is TGTGCCAGCTACTCCGCCATAGCGGGCGCGAACACCGGGGAGCTGTTTTTT. This sequence encodes CASYSAIAGANTGELFF.

This chain uses TRBV19 with TRBJ1-5; D might be TRBD1 (6 bases). Germline-derived CDR1 and CDR2 are LNHDA and SQIVND (reference sequence). This CDR3 comprises 19 residues. Trimming stripped 0 bases from V and 3 bases from J, with 21 bases between. The CDR3 nucleotides are TGTGCCAGTAGTATAGATAGTTCTATTTACAGGGTTGACAATCAGCCCCAGCATTTT. Its translation is CASSIDSSIYRVDNQPQHF.

The chain employs TRBV5-5 and TRBJ2-7, with D unresolved. Trimming shortened V by 3 bases and J by 5 bases, and 15 bases separated the two germline ends. Germline lookup yields CDR1 SGHKS and CDR2 YYEKEE (reference sequence). There are 14 residues in the CDR3. The CDR3 nucleotides are TGTGCCAGCAGCTCGGAATGGGCTAGTAACGAGCAGTACGTC. As protein: CASSSEWASNEQYV.

The rearrangement joins TRBV2 to TRBJ2-7; the D is unclear. Germline lookup yields CDR1 SNHLY and CDR2 FYNNEI. This CDR3 has 12 amino acids. Trimming removed 7 bases from V and 6 bases from J, with 13 bases in between. CDR3 DNA: TGTGCCAGCAAACAGAGCCTTGGCGAGCAGTACTTC. Amino acid sequence: CASKQSLGEQYF.

For the CDR3, the DNA is TGTGCCAGCAGCTTAGGGTGGGGCAACACTGAAGCTTTCTTT. Amino acids: CASSLGWGNTEAFF. The chain joins TRBV7-2 to TRBJ1-1; possible D gene TRBD1, 5 bases. This CDR3 spans 14 amino acids. V was trimmed by 1 base and J by 2 bases, leaving 8 bases between them. Germline V gene data show CDR1 as SGHTA and CDR2 as FQGNSA.

The V and J genes are TRBV29-1 and TRBJ2-3; no clear D. The CDR3 is made up of 13 amino acids. The V end was cut by 7 bases, the J end by 0 bases, with 11 bases between. From germline, CDR1 is SQVTM and CDR2 ANQGSEA. The chain's CDR3 is CSATVTSTDTQYF. As DNA, the CDR3 is TGCAGCGCCACAGTTACTAGCACAGATACGCAGTATTTT.

The genes are TRBV11-1 and TRBJ2-1, with TRBD1 identical over 7 bases. The CDR3 spans 14 residues. After removal of 5 bases from V and 5 bases from J, the junction contained 6 bases not matched to a gene. The germline V gene has CDR1 SGHAT and CDR2 FQDESV (reference sequence). The CDR3 reads CASSPSDRDNEQFF. The CDR3 DNA follows: TGTGCCAGCAGCCCCTCAGACAGGGACAATGAGCAGTTCTTC.

V is TRBV2 and J is TRBJ1-1, with 7 nucleotides matching TRBD1. This CDR3 has 15 residues. V trimming: 5 bases; J trimming: 0 bases; junction bases outside the gene matches: 6. CDR1 SNHLY and CDR2 FYNNEI come from the germline V gene. The CDR3 coding sequence is TGTGCCAGCAGTCGGGACAGCATCATGAACACTGAAGCTTTCTTT. It specifies CASSRDSIMNTEAFF.

The chain employs TRBV7-8 and TRBJ2-6, with D possibly matching TRBD1 (8 bases). Germline lookup yields CDR1 SGHVS and CDR2 FQNEAQ. V was cut by 5 bases and J by 2 bases, with 16 bases left in between. This CDR3 is 17 amino acids long. CDR3 region: CASSPVQGGAGANVLTF. As DNA, the CDR3 is TGTGCCAGCAGCCCCGTACAGGGGGGGGCTGGGGCCAACGTCCTGACTTTC.

This clone was observed a handful of times. The chain couples TRBV3-1 (or the pseudogene TRBV3-2) to TRBJ1-5; no clear D. The germline V and J ends were trimmed by 4 bases and 6 bases, with 13 bases remaining between them. CDR1 LGHDT and CDR2 YNNKEL come from the germline V gene (reference sequence). CDR3 size: 14 residues. DNA of the CDR3: TGTGCCAGCAGCCCCGATACGGGCGGTCAGCCCCAGCATTTT. Translating it yields CASSPDTGGQPQHF.

This clone turned up a few times. The V call is TRBV5-4, the J call TRBJ1-2; D is perhaps TRBD1 (5 bases). The CDR3 spans 12 residues. V was pared by 4 bases and J by 5 bases, with 9 bases between. CDR1 is SGHNT and CDR2 is YYREEE in the germline V gene (reference sequence). The CDR3 is CASSDGGYGYTF. The CDR3 DNA reads TGTGCCAGCAGCGATGGGGGGTATGGCTACACCTTC.